This paragraph covers one T cell receptor (beta chain) sequence. No antigen is known for it. V gave up 0 bases and J gave up 2 bases, with 10 bases separating them. This CDR3 has 15 amino acids. Germline CDR1 and CDR2: MNHEY and SVGAGI. RNA extraction was followed by reverse transcription into cDNA, which acted as the sequencing template. Libraries were prepared by immunoSEQ multiplex PCR; TCRdb keeps only in-frame clonotypes and omits some of them. This sample has about 110,000 clones, with around 55% found just once. This sample stems from a study of CD8+ T cells in alopecia areata. Study findings and constraints: Possibly because of HLA-related factors, TCR sharing was less clear across patients than in mice. In lesional scalp, particularly from alopecia totalis/universalis, clonality was higher than in normal scalp.

This clonotype originated in a human donor in good health. The V and J genes are TRBV6-5 and TRBJ2-5; D might be TRBD1 (6 bases). Sequenced input: CD8+ T cells sorted from blood. The CDR3 is CASSYSWTVQETQYF. In DNA, the CDR3 is TGTGCCAGCAGTTACTCCTGGACAGTTCAAGAGACCCAGTACTTC.